The 27 T cell receptor beta chains listed next were all sequenced from one sample in a study of vaccination and CD4 T cells after COVID-19. The sample's treatment: approximately nine-day PBMC culture with coronavirus spike peptide pools or control peptides (ViraFEST assay). Before the COVID-19 pandemic (2011-2018), CD4+ T cells were obtained from the unexposed donor. These receptors lack a known antigen. Sequenced with the Oncomine TCR Beta short-read assay was DNA taken from cultured CD4+ T cells. TCRdb passed the PCR reads through MiXCR, listing each CDR3 protein once. The top ten clones hold over 20% of a sample with about 9,700 distinct CDR3 sequences, around 60% of them seen once. Sequencing used CD4+ T cells from blood, cultured in vitro. These receptors all stem from a human donor in good health.

The chain employs TRBV30 and TRBJ2-5; D is possibly TRBD2 (6 bases). Trimming took off 3 bases at V and 4 bases at J, with 9 bases between the two ends. Germline loops: CDR1 GTSNPN, CDR2 SVGIG (reference sequence). CDR3 length: 12 amino acids. The CDR3, as DNA: TGTGCCTGGAGGGGAGGCTTAGAGACCCAGTACTTC. Its translation is CAWRGGLETQYF.

J is TRBJ2-5 and V is TRBV2, with D possibly called TRBD1 or TRBD2 (6 bases each). Germline V gene data show CDR1 as SNHLY and CDR2 as FYNNEI. Trimming pared 10 bases from V and 6 bases from J, leaving 15 bases between. The CDR3 loop spans 12 amino acids. The CDR3 spells CATTPGGKTQYF. DNA for the CDR3: TGTGCCACCACCCCCGGGGGCAAGACCCAGTACTTC.

CDR3 in DNA: TGTGCCAGCAGCCCCTGGGGGGGGATGTCTGGCTACACCTTC. It specifies CASSPWGGMSGYTF. This chain connects TRBV11-2 to TRBJ1-2, with D perhaps matching TRBD1 (5 bases). The length of the CDR3 is 14 residues. Germline assignment: CDR1 SGHAT and CDR2 FQNNGV. V was pared by 5 bases and J by 7 bases, with 17 bases between.

The chain links TRBV7-2 to TRBJ2-2, with D possibly being TRBD2 (7 bases). Germline-derived CDR1 and CDR2 are SGHTA and FQGNSA. V was clipped by 6 bases and J by 0 bases, with 11 bases between them. CDR3 size: 15 residues. The CDR3 sequence is CASRRGGTNTGELFF. CDR3 nucleotide sequence: TGTGCCAGCAGGAGGGGGGGCACGAACACCGGGGAGCTGTTTTTT.

The CDR3 DNA reads as TGCAGCGTTGACGGCAGGACTCAGAATGGCTACACCTTC. It yields the protein CSVDGRTQNGYTF. This chain links TRBV29-1 with TRBJ1-2, with D uncertain. The CDR3 has 13 amino acids. V was trimmed by 3 bases and J by 6 bases, leaving 14 bases between them. The V gene's germline CDR1 is SQVTM and CDR2 ANQGSEA.

The chain recombines TRBV6-1 with TRBJ1-5; 9 bases are a match to TRBD1. The germline CDR1 and CDR2 sequences are MNHNS and SASEGT. This CDR3 has 16 residues. The J segment lost 1 base and the V segment lost 6 bases, leaving 7 bases of the junction unmatched. CDR3 residues: CASRLAGTGSNQPQHF. The CDR3 bases are TGTGCCAGCAGACTCGCCGGGACAGGGAGCAATCAGCCCCAGCATTTT.

The chain has TRBV18 and TRBJ2-5; D not resolved. Germline CDR1 reads KGHSH; CDR2 reads LQKENI. The CDR3 extends over 15 amino acids. V lost 6 bases, J lost 1 base, and 15 bases lay in between. CDR3 sequence: CASSFQSGTQETQYF. The CDR3, as DNA: TGTGCCAGCTCGTTTCAGTCGGGTACCCAAGAGACCCAGTACTTC.

This chain links TRBV7-9 with TRBJ1-1; 8 nucleotides match TRBD1. The CDR3 totals 15 residues. Germline assignment: CDR1 SEHNR and CDR2 FQNEAQ (reference sequence). J lost 6 bases, V lost 3 bases, and 9 bases had no gene match. The CDR3 DNA reads as TGTGCCAGCAGCTTTCCCCAGACAGGGGTCCCTGAAGCTTTCTTT. Translation gives CASSFPQTGVPEAFF.

This chain joins TRBV19 and TRBJ2-2; D gene uncertain. The ends were cut back, 1 base at V and 6 bases at J, with 9 bases in the middle. The length of the CDR3 is 14 residues. Germline assignment: CDR1 LNHDA and CDR2 SQIVND (reference sequence). The CDR3 nucleotides read TGTGCCAGTAGTATAGTTTCGGGCGCCGGGGAGCTGTTTTTT. Protein: CASSIVSGAGELFF.

The chain links TRBV4-3 to TRBJ1-2; perhaps TRBD1 as D (6 bases). Trimming removed 1 base at V and 3 bases at J, with 15 bases between. Germline V gives CDR1 LGHNA, CDR2 YSLEER. CDR3 length: 16 residues. The CDR3 sequence: CASSQGIRGLHYGYTF. DNA for the CDR3: TGCGCCAGCAGCCAAGGGATCAGGGGACTCCACTATGGCTACACCTTC.

This clonotype was picked up a small number of times. V and J are TRBV6-5 and TRBJ1-5; 7 bases align to TRBD1. J was trimmed by 3 bases and V by 2 bases; bases with no gene match: 1. There are 14 residues in the CDR3. The germline V gene encodes CDR1 MNHEY and CDR2 SVGAGI. Here the CDR3 reads CASSYQGDNQPQHF. The DNA of the CDR3 is TGTGCCAGCAGTTACCAGGGGGACAATCAGCCCCAGCATTTT.

The chain carries TRBV7-7 and TRBJ2-3; the D gene could be TRBD1 or TRBD2 (5 bases each). The CDR3 loop spans 15 amino acids. Germline loops: CDR1 SSHAT, CDR2 FNYEAQ (reference sequence). V lost 1 base, J lost 2 bases, and 10 bases lay in between. The CDR3 reads CASSLGLGDTDTQYF. For the CDR3, the DNA is TGTGCCAGCAGCTTAGGGTTGGGGGACACAGATACGCAGTATTTT. Supplemented by reference TRBV7-7 and TRBJ2-3, the full variable domain reads GAGVSQSPRYKVTKRGQDVTLRCDPISSHATLYWYQQALGQGPEFLTYFNYEAQPDKSGLPSDRFSAERPEGSISTLTIQRTEQRDSAMYRCASSLGLGDTDTQYFGPGTRLTVL.

This clonotype has more than one count but fewer than ten. The CDR3 spells CASSPNRGWSTGELFF. CDR3 DNA: TGTGCCAGCAGCCCGAATCGAGGGTGGAGCACCGGGGAGCTGTTTTTT. This chain uses TRBV7-8 with TRBJ2-2, with D possibly matching TRBD2 (5 bases). Trimming stripped 5 bases from V and 4 bases from J, with 17 bases between. The CDR3 is 16 residues long. Germline V gene lookup returns CDR1 SGHVS and CDR2 FQNEAQ.

V is TRBV7-2 and J is TRBJ1-2, with 9 bases identical to TRBD1. Germline V gene sequence: CDR1 SGHTA, CDR2 FQGNSA. V was clipped by 5 bases and J by 7 bases; unmatched bases: 5. The length of the CDR3 is 13 residues. Written as DNA, the CDR3 is TGTGCCAGCAGCCAGGTACAGGGGGCTGGCTACACCTTC. Translating gives CASSQVQGAGYTF.

This clonotype is a singleton in its sample. V and J are TRBV18 and TRBJ2-7, with 10 bases identical to TRBD1. The V segment lost 8 bases and the J segment 2 bases; nucleotides outside the gene matches: 9. Germline CDR1 KGHSH, CDR2 LQKENI. This CDR3 contains 15 residues. CDR3: CASRFAGTGAYEQYF. In DNA form, the CDR3 reads TGTGCCAGCCGATTCGCCGGGACAGGGGCCTACGAGCAGTACTTC.

The rearrangement uses TRBV2 and TRBJ2-7; the match to TRBD1 covers 7 bases. This CDR3 is built from 12 residues. The germline gives CDR1 SNHLY, CDR2 FYNNEI. Trimming at V came to 6 bases and at J to 4 bases, leaving 3 bases not matched to a gene. The chain's CDR3 is CASRGGGYEQYF. The CDR3 nucleotides read TGTGCCAGCAGAGGGGGCGGGTACGAGCAGTACTTC.

The chain employs TRBV27 and TRBJ2-7; possibly TRBD1 or TRBD2 for D (6 bases each). The CDR3 extends over 14 amino acids. Per the germline V gene, CDR1 is MNHEY and CDR2 is SMNVEV (reference sequence). Trimming shortened V by 3 bases and J by 6 bases, and 15 bases separated the two germline ends. In DNA, the CDR3 is TGTGCCAGCAGTTTCGGGGGCACTTTGGGCGAGCAGTACTTC. Translating gives CASSFGGTLGEQYF.

V gene TRBV6-2 or TRBV6-3 combines with J gene TRBJ2-3, with TRBD2 matching 13 bases. V lost 0 bases to trimming and J lost 2 bases; unmatched junction nucleotides: 2. Germline assignment: CDR1 MNHEY and CDR2 SVGEGT. This CDR3 spans 17 amino acids. CDR3 nucleotide sequence: TGTGCCAGCAGTTACTCGGGACTAGCGGGGATCACAGATACGCAGTATTTT. Residues: CASSYSGLAGITDTQYF.

The chain employs TRBV30 and TRBJ1-2; D gene ambiguous. Trimming shortened V by 0 bases and J by 8 bases, and 7 bases separated the two germline ends. CDR1 and CDR2 from the germline V gene are GTSNPN and SVGIG (reference sequence). This CDR3 has 11 amino acids. The CDR3 DNA follows: TGTGCCTGGAGTGTTTTGGCCGGCTACACCTTC. As protein: CAWSVLAGYTF.

This clonotype is termed medium-sized. This chain joins TRBV27 and TRBJ1-1; 8 bases agree with TRBD1. CDR1 and CDR2 from the germline V gene are MNHEY and SMNVEV (reference sequence). The V and J ends lost 7 bases and 4 bases, in that order; junction bases with no gene match: 5. This CDR3 has 13 residues. This chain's CDR3 is CASTKTGGTEAFF. The CDR3 DNA reads as TGTGCCAGCACTAAAACAGGGGGCACTGAAGCTTTCTTT.

The chain combines TRBV27 with TRBJ1-1; possible D gene TRBD1, 6 bases. The germline V gene encodes CDR1 MNHEY and CDR2 SMNVEV (reference sequence). Trimming removed 7 bases at V and 0 bases at J, with 18 bases between. CDR3 length equals 16 residues. In DNA, the CDR3 is TGTGCCAGCAATCGGGGAGGGGGTTTCATGAACACTGAAGCTTTCTTT. Protein sequence: CASNRGGGFMNTEAFF.

The gene calls are TRBV10-3 and TRBJ2-5; the D is unclear. Germline CDR1 and CDR2: ENHRY and SYGVKD. The CDR3 has 14 residues. The ends were cut back, 0 bases at V and 5 bases at J, with 10 bases in the middle. In DNA form, the CDR3 reads TGTGCCATCAGTGAGTCCGGTAGTCAGGAGACCCAGTACTTC. Translation: CAISESGSQETQYF.

The chain carries TRBV19 and TRBJ1-2; the D gene is possibly TRBD1 (5 bases). CDR1 LNHDA and CDR2 SQIVND come from the germline V gene (reference sequence). The CDR3 length is 14 residues. Deletions cut 5 bases from V and 4 bases from J, with 14 bases between. The CDR3 region is CASSSIDSSYGYTF. The CDR3 region has the DNA TGTGCCAGTAGTTCTATTGACAGTTCCTATGGCTACACCTTC.

The chain is built from TRBV7-2 and TRBJ1-2; TRBD1 might be the D (5 bases). This CDR3 contains 14 residues. The germline CDR1 and CDR2 sequences are SGHTA and FQGNSA. Trimming cost V 5 bases and J 4 bases, with 14 bases left between them. The CDR3 region has the DNA TGTGCCAGCAGCCCCCTCGGGGGAAGCTATGGCTACACCTTC. Protein: CASSPLGGSYGYTF.

Here the CDR3 DNA reads TGCAGTGCTAGAGTGGGACAGGGGTCCCCTGAGTATGGCTACACCTTC. It yields the protein CSARVGQGSPEYGYTF. The V call is TRBV20-1, the J call TRBJ1-2; 10 bases map to TRBD1. V was pared by 1 base and J by 5 bases, with 10 bases of the junction left unmatched. There are 16 residues in the CDR3. Germline values: CDR1 DFQATT, CDR2 SNEGSKA (reference sequence).

The chain is built from TRBV19 and TRBJ2-4; possible D gene TRBD1, 6 bases. CDR1 is LNHDA, CDR2 SQIVND, per germline (reference sequence). CDR3 length equals 19 residues. V lost 1 base and J lost 0, with 19 bases in between. The DNA of the CDR3 is TGTGCCAGTAGTATAGTGGAACAGGGTGAGGCCGTAGCCAAAAACATTCAGTACTTC. Amino acids: CASSIVEQGEAVAKNIQYF.

This chain uses TRBV28 with TRBJ2-5; 10 bases agree with TRBD1. Losses at the gene ends were 1 base for V and 5 bases for J; bases not matched to a gene: 4. This CDR3 has 15 residues. CDR1 MDHEN and CDR2 SYDVKM come from the germline V gene. The CDR3 loop reads CASSLYGQGGETQYF. The CDR3, as DNA: TGTGCCAGCAGTTTATACGGACAGGGGGGTGAGACCCAGTACTTC.